The rows below give T cell receptor beta chains drawn from one sample of a study of blood T cells in healthy people across ages. TCRdb passed the 5' RACE reads through MiXCR, listing each CDR3 protein once. Among a few hundred thousand distinct CDR3 sequences, about 27% were seen once, and the ten largest hold approximately 3.5%. The sample also formed part of further work on T cells of mothers and their children.

Sequencing was done on a sample of blood. The source of these receptors is a boy aged 2 to 10 in good health. Each CDR3 is given without its conserved first and last residue. D genes are given only for firm matches. Rows may omit the clone size; those that give it use once, few, many or a size class.

D gene: NA
V gene: TRBV27
J gene: TRBJ1-5
clone size: few
CDR3 protein: ASSSRNSNQPQH

D gene: TRBD2
V gene: TRBV3-1
J gene: TRBJ2-7
clone size: few
CDR3 protein: ASSPRTSGTEQY

D gene: TRBD2
V gene: TRBV6-5
J gene: TRBJ2-1
clone size: NA
CDR3 protein: ASSYRGRGVHNEQF

D gene: TRBD2
V gene: TRBV9
J gene: TRBJ2-2
clone size: NA
CDR3 protein: ASSVGLAGTGELF

D gene: TRBD2
V gene: TRBV20-1
J gene: NA
clone size: few
CDR3 protein: SARAPSGGASEQF

D gene: NA
V gene: TRBV12-3/TRBV12-4
J gene: TRBJ2-7
clone size: NA
CDR3 protein: ASSEAGRIDEQY

D gene: NA
V gene: TRBV13
J gene: TRBJ2-5
clone size: NA
CDR3 protein: ASSLYPQETQY

D gene: NA
V gene: TRBV27
J gene: TRBJ2-3
clone size: once
CDR3 protein: ASKDVGTQY

D gene: NA
V gene: TRBV29-1
J gene: TRBJ2-5
clone size: NA
CDR3 protein: SVETQNQETQY

D gene: TRBD1
V gene: TRBV27
J gene: TRBJ1-2
clone size: NA
CDR3 protein: ASSLLGRGRSGHT

D gene: NA
V gene: TRBV10-3
J gene: NA
clone size: NA
CDR3 protein: ARPVMASAGWGTQY

D gene: TRBD2
V gene: TRBV5-1
J gene: TRBJ2-2
clone size: few
CDR3 protein: ASSPDGGRTGELF

D gene: NA
V gene: TRBV12-5
J gene: TRBJ2-1
clone size: NA
CDR3 protein: ASGLVLSRTGNEQF

D gene: NA
V gene: TRBV27
J gene: TRBJ1-2
clone size: many
CDR3 protein: ASSLKPGANYGYT

D gene: NA
V gene: TRBV6-5
J gene: TRBJ1-4
clone size: NA
CDR3 protein: ASSFIHPGELF

D gene: NA
V gene: TRBV30
J gene: TRBJ1-2
clone size: NA
CDR3 protein: AWSGRGWRESYT